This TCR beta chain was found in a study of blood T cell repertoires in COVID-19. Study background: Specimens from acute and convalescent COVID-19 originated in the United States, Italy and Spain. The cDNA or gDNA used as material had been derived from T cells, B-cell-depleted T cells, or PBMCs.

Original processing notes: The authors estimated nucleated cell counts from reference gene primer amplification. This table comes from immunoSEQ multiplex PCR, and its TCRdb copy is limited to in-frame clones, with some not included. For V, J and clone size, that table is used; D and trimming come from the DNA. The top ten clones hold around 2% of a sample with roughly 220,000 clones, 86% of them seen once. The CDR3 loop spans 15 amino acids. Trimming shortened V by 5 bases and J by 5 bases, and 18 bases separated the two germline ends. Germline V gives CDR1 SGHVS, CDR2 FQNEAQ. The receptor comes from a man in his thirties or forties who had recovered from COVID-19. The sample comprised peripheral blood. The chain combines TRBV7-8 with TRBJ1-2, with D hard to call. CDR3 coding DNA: TGTGCCAGCAGCCCCGGATTCCAGCGAAGATATGGCTACACCTTC. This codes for CASSPGFQRRYGYTF.